One T cell receptor (beta chain) is described in this entry. Its antigen is as yet unknown. This sample stems from a study of cytomegalovirus exposure and HLA in healthy donors. The study, taken as a whole, reports: In vitro testing confirmed three CMV-associated chains as specific for CMV antigens. Cytomegalovirus-associated status was assigned to about 150 TCR beta chains.

Germline values: CDR1 SNHLY, CDR2 FYNNEI. This CDR3 has 14 residues. Trimming cost V 6 bases and J 7 bases; bases outside gene matches: 11. Assay: immunoSEQ multiplex PCR; the TCRdb copy retains only in-frame clones and omits some. The sample has 100,000 to 150,000 clones; nearly 90% are singletons. The rearrangement links TRBV2 to TRBJ2-7; 8 positions agree with TRBD2. Sequencing was done on a sample of PBMCs. The TCR sequence derives from a man between 25 and 39 years old in good health and CMV-seronegative. In nucleotides, the CDR3 is TGTGCCAGCAGGGTGACGGGGGGGGCTTGGGAGCAGTACTTC. This sequence encodes CASRVTGGAWEQYF.